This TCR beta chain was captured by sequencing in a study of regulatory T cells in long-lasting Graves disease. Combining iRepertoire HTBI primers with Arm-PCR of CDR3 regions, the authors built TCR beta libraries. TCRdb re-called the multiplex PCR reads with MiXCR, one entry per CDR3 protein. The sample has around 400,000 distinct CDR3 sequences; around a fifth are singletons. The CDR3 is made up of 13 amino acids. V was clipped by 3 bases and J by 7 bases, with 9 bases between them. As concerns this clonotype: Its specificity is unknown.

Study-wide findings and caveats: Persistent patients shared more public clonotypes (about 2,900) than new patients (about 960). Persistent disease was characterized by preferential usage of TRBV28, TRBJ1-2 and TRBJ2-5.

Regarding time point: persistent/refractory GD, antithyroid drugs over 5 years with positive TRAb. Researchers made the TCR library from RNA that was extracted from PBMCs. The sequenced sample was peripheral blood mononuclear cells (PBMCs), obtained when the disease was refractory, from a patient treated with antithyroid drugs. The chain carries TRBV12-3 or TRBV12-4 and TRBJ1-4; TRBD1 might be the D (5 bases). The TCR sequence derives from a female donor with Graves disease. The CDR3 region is CASSFRRGEKLFF. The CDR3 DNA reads TGTGCCAGCAGTTTCAGGAGGGGTGAAAAACTGTTTTTT.